These 10 T cell receptor beta chains share one sample of origin, sequenced in a study of shared T cell receptors in the human thymus. The data were produced by immunoSEQ multiplex PCR, yet TCRdb's version contains in-frame clones alone and is incomplete. This table holds hundreds of thousands of clones, around 89% found once. These data also featured in a second study, about human thymus T cells.

Sequencing was performed on thymocytes. Receptors originate from a boy under two years old with a congenital heart defect.

This chain connects TRBV7-9 to TRBJ1-3, with D possibly TRBD1 on 5 matching bases. Trimming took 5 bases from V and 2 from J, leaving 13 bases between them. CDR3 length: 15 residues. Germline V gene data show CDR1 as SEHNR and CDR2 as FQNEAQ (reference sequence). CDR3: CASSPEGAPGNTIYF. As DNA, the CDR3 is TGTGCCAGCAGCCCCGAAGGGGCCCCTGGAAACACCATATATTTT.

This clone was seen a single time. The chain is built from TRBV5-1 and TRBJ2-1; 10 positions agree with TRBD2. Germline CDR1 is SGHRS and CDR2 is YFSETQ. Trimming removed 5 bases from V and 2 bases from J; junction bases left unmatched: 4. The CDR3 loop spans 15 amino acids. This chain's CDR3 is CASRQLAGPYNEQFF. CDR3 DNA: TGCGCCAGCAGACAACTAGCGGGGCCCTACAATGAGCAGTTCTTC. The entire variable domain, with the rest obtained from reference TRBV5-1 and TRBJ2-1, is as follows: KAGVTQTPRYLIKTRGQQVTLSCSPISGHRSVSWYQQTPGQGLQFLFEYFSETQRNKGNFPGRFSGRQFSNSRSEMNVSTLELGDSALYLCASRQLAGPYNEQFFGPGTRLTVL.

V is TRBV4-2 and J is TRBJ1-1, with 11 bases aligning to TRBD1. The CDR3 sequence is 16 residues long. The V gene end was trimmed by 0 bases and the J gene end by 9 bases; junction bases not matched to a gene: 9. Per the germline V gene, CDR1 is LGHNA and CDR2 is YNFKEQ. The CDR3 is CASSQEGSDRGRQAFF. The CDR3 nucleotides read TGTGCCAGCAGCCAAGAAGGGTCGGACAGGGGGCGTCAAGCTTTCTTT.

The chain employs TRBV4-3 and TRBJ2-2; 8 bases line up with TRBD1. This CDR3 contains 19 residues. CDR1 and CDR2 from the germline V gene are LGHNA and YSLEER. The trim removed 0 bases at V and 0 bases at J, leaving 9 bases unmatched. The CDR3 reads CASSQEGVLTGANTGELFF. CDR3 bases: TGCGCCAGCAGCCAAGAGGGGGTTTTGACAGGGGCGAACACCGGGGAGCTGTTTTTT.

J is TRBJ1-2 and V is TRBV14; maybe TRBD1 (5 bases). This CDR3 has 15 amino acids. Germline CDR1 reads SGHDN; CDR2 reads FVKESK. V lost 0 bases, J lost 4 bases, and 12 bases lay in between. The CDR3 bases are TGTGCCAGCAGCCAAGATCAGGGTTTGGCCTATGGCTACACCTTC. Amino acid sequence: CASSQDQGLAYGYTF.

This chain joins TRBV6-1 and TRBJ2-2; D gene uncertain. Trimming stripped 5 bases from V and 4 bases from J, with 2 bases between. CDR1 is MNHNS and CDR2 is SASEGT in the germline V gene. This CDR3 has 11 residues. In nucleotides, the CDR3 is TGTGCCAGCAGTCGCACCGGGGAGCTGTTTTTT. Translation: CASSRTGELFF.

Only one count was recorded for this clone. The chain recombines TRBV6-5 with TRBJ1-1; a possible D gene is TRBD1 (5 bases). Germline CDR1 and CDR2: MNHEY and SVGAGI. Trimming took 7 bases from V and 1 from J, leaving 7 bases between them. The CDR3 totals 12 residues. In DNA form, the CDR3 reads TGTGCCAGCAAAGACAGGAACACTGAAGCTTTCTTT. Translation: CASKDRNTEAFF.

V and J are TRBV6-5 and TRBJ1-5; D not resolved. Trimming shortened V by 0 bases and J by 4 bases, and 7 bases separated the two germline ends. Per the germline V gene, CDR1 is MNHEY and CDR2 is SVGAGI. The CDR3 consists of 14 residues. The CDR3 DNA is TGTGCCAGCAGTTACTCCAGGTCGAATCAGCCCCAGCATTTT. Its protein is CASSYSRSNQPQHF.

The chain uses TRBV27 and TRBJ2-2, with 16 bases identical to TRBD2. CDR3 length equals 16 residues. Germline V gene data show CDR1 as MNHEY and CDR2 as SMNVEV (reference sequence). V lost 6 bases and J lost 5; bases outside the gene matches: 3. Written as DNA, the CDR3 is TGTGCCAGCAGGGGGACTAGCGGGAGGGGTACCGGGGAGCTGTTTTTT. Protein product: CASRGTSGRGTGELFF.

The count of this clone is one. J is TRBJ2-7 and V is TRBV28, with a tentative D call TRBD1 (6 bases). The germline gives CDR1 MDHEN, CDR2 SYDVKM. CDR3 length equals 13 residues. Trimming left V 3 bases short and J 1 base short, with 7 bases between. CDR3 residues: CASSFGTSYEQYF. The CDR3 nucleotides read TGTGCCAGCAGTTTCGGGACATCCTACGAGCAGTACTTC.